Here is one TCR beta chain with its context. The target antigen is unknown. The sample originates from a study of cytomegalovirus exposure and HLA in healthy donors. Findings and caveats of the study: An observed cluster of highly shared sequence variants was recorded as a likely sequencing artifact. Cytomegalovirus association was listed for about 180 TCR beta chains.

The PCR made use of 60 Vbeta and 13 Jbeta primers. As processed by the authors: Later, an analysis found about 80 million unique TCR beta chains, and about 10 million of these were shared. The repertoire was sequenced with immunoSEQ multiplex PCR; TCRdb's copy has only in-frame clones and lacks some. For V, J and clone size, that table is used; D and trimming come from the DNA. Recorded here are roughly 78,000 clones; the top ten clones represent 4% to 5.5%. Germline V gives CDR1 SNHLY, CDR2 FYNNEI. The CDR3 loop spans 14 amino acids. V lost 4 bases and J 4 bases, leaving 11 bases between the germline ends.

The chain has TRBV2 and TRBJ1-3; TRBD1 might be the D (6 bases). Sequenced sample: PBMCs. This receptor was identified in a man between 35 and 55 years old in good health and CMV-seronegative. CDR3 region: CASSVQGSGNTIYF. The CDR3, as DNA: TGTGCCAGCAGTGTACAGGGTTCGGGAAACACCATATATTTT.